The 7 T cell receptor beta chains below come from one sample, sequenced in a study of control samples from healthy donors and cancer patients. The table came from immunoSEQ multiplex PCR; TCRdb's copy has only in-frame clones and leaves some out. The data show roughly 190,000 clones, 91% seen once. Sequencing used blood. All receptors come from a woman aged 25 to 39 in good health.

In its sample, this clone was seen a few times. The chain couples TRBV18 to TRBJ2-7; 8 bases line up with TRBD1. The CDR3 contains 12 residues. V lost 5 bases to trimming and J lost 3 bases; unmatched junction nucleotides: 0. The germline V gene has CDR1 KGHSH and CDR2 LQKENI. DNA for the CDR3: TGTGCCAGCTCAGACAGGGGCTACGAGCAGTACTTC. This encodes CASSDRGYEQYF.

J is TRBJ1-4 and V is TRBV4-2; no clear D gene. The CDR3 totals 15 residues. V shed 0 bases and J shed 8 bases, with 13 bases lying between them. Germline V gives CDR1 LGHNA, CDR2 YNFKEQ. The CDR3 here is CASSQDGVEGEKLFF. CDR3 sequence (DNA): TGTGCCAGCAGCCAAGATGGTGTTGAAGGGGAAAAACTGTTTTTT.

This sequence joins TRBV29-1 and TRBJ2-2, with 8 bases lining up with TRBD2. The V and J ends lost 7 bases and 4 bases, in that order; junction bases with no gene match: 11. Looked up from germline, CDR1 is SQVTM and CDR2 is ANQGSEA. There are 15 residues in the CDR3. CDR3 bases: TGCAGCGCCCTCGGGGCGGGAGGTAGCACCGGGGAGCTGTTTTTT. Translating gives CSALGAGGSTGELFF.

The rearrangement links TRBV7-2 to TRBJ2-5, with D possibly being TRBD1 (6 bases). Trimming shortened V by 2 bases and J by 2 bases, and 9 bases separated the two germline ends. The V gene's germline CDR1 is SGHTA and CDR2 FQGNSA. The CDR3 is made up of 14 amino acids. The CDR3 nucleotides are TGTGCCAGCAGCTTATATGGACAGCAAGAGACCCAGTACTTC. This sequence encodes CASSLYGQQETQYF.

The rearrangement uses TRBV6-5 and TRBJ2-7, with 11 positions matching TRBD2. With V trimmed by 5 bases and J by 2 bases, 5 bases remained unmatched. The length of the CDR3 is 15 residues. Germline loops: CDR1 MNHEY, CDR2 SVGAGI. The CDR3 DNA is TGTGCCAGCAGTCCCTTTAGCGGGGGGGCCTACGAGCAGTACTTC. Translation gives CASSPFSGGAYEQYF.

The chain has TRBV19 and TRBJ2-4; 8 bases match TRBD2. There are 16 residues in the CDR3. Losses at the gene ends were 4 bases for V and 0 bases for J; bases not matched to a gene: 5. Germline CDR1 and CDR2: LNHDA and SQIVND (reference sequence). The CDR3 sequence: CASSTQLAGAKNIQYF. The CDR3 DNA is TGTGCCAGTAGTACGCAGCTAGCGGGAGCCAAAAACATTCAGTACTTC.

The V gene is TRBV27, the J gene TRBJ1-6; tentatively, D is TRBD1 (6 bases). The CDR3 contains 15 residues. V dropped 2 bases and J dropped 5 bases, with 10 bases sitting between them. The germline gives CDR1 MNHEY, CDR2 SMNVEV (reference sequence). The CDR3 reads CASSLGTSNNSPLHF. The CDR3 DNA follows: TGTGCCAGCAGTTTAGGGACAAGCAATAATTCACCCCTCCACTTT.